Below are 10 T cell receptor beta chains sequenced from a single sample in a study of blood T cell repertoires in COVID-19. Clones were read by immunoSEQ multiplex PCR, and TCRdb kept only the in-frame ones, dropping some. The sample holds about 76,000 clones; about 85% are singletons and the top ten take 9.5% to 13%. Sample: peripheral blood. These receptors were obtained from a man aged 55 to 70 with COVID-19, enrolled during active disease.

The CDR3 reads CASSAGTSGRNGETQYF. CDR3 bases: TGTGCCAGCAGCGCCGGGACTAGCGGAAGGAATGGAGAGACCCAGTACTTC. The chain is built from TRBV9 and TRBJ2-5; 11 nucleotides line up with TRBD2. This CDR3 contains 17 residues. The trim removed 3 bases at V and 4 bases at J, leaving 11 bases unmatched. Germline CDR1 SGDLS, CDR2 YYNGEE.

The chain joins TRBV5-1 to TRBJ2-2; TRBD1 is a possible D gene (5 bases). This CDR3 comprises 16 residues. Germline CDR1 reads SGHRS; CDR2 reads YFSETQ. V lost 0 bases to trimming and J lost 0 bases, with 9 bases between them. In DNA form, the CDR3 reads TGCGCCAGCAGCTTGGCATACAGGCCGAACACCGGGGAGCTGTTTTTT. Amino acid sequence: CASSLAYRPNTGELFF. The full variable domain, with the rest looked up from reference TRBV5-1 and TRBJ2-2, is KAGVTQTPRYLIKTRGQQVTLSCSPISGHRSVSWYQQTPGQGLQFLFEYFSETQRNKGNFPGRFSGRQFSNSRSEMNVSTLELGDSALYLCASSLAYRPNTGELFFGEGSRLTVL.

This chain uses TRBV19 with TRBJ1-3; TRBD1 matches at 7 bases. The J segment lost 4 bases and the V segment lost 7 bases, leaving 13 bases of the junction unmatched. The CDR3 length is 16 residues. Germline CDR1 LNHDA, CDR2 SQIVND (reference sequence). The CDR3 nucleotides are TGTGCCAGTAATTCCGAACAGGGGTCAATCGGAAACACCATATATTTT. Translating gives CASNSEQGSIGNTIYF.

The chain has TRBV30 and TRBJ2-5, with 13 positions matching TRBD2. CDR1 is GTSNPN, CDR2 SVGIG, per germline (reference sequence). The CDR3 loop spans 20 amino acids. Trimming took 4 bases from V and 7 from J; bases not matched to a gene: 24. The CDR3: CAWNGAGTSGIHPIFVTQYF. DNA for the CDR3: TGTGCCTGGAATGGCGCCGGGACTAGCGGGATCCACCCTATCTTCGTGACCCAGTACTTC.

This chain uses TRBV3-1 (or the pseudogene TRBV3-2) with TRBJ2-5; 7 bases match TRBD2. Germline CDR1 is LGHDT and CDR2 is YNNKEL (reference sequence). After removal of 4 bases from V and 7 bases from J, the junction contained 9 bases not matched to a gene. This CDR3 has 14 amino acids. CDR3 amino acids: CASSRRDYAVTQYF. CDR3 coding DNA: TGTGCCAGCAGCCGCCGGGACTACGCCGTGACCCAGTACTTC.

The chain is built from TRBV4-1 and TRBJ1-1; D gene unclear. The CDR3 sequence is 13 residues long. CDR1 is MGHRA and CDR2 is YSYEKL in the germline V gene. The V end lost 4 bases, the J end lost 0 bases, and 6 bases lay between the germline ends. The DNA for the CDR3 is TGCGCCAGCAGCCGCCAGGTGAACACTGAAGCTTTCTTT. This gives the protein CASSRQVNTEAFF.

V usage is TRBV6-4 and J usage is TRBJ1-2, with D perhaps TRBD1 (5 bases). The CDR3 length is 14 residues. CDR1 and CDR2 from the germline V gene are MRHNA and SNTAGT. V was clipped by 6 bases and J by 2 bases, with 13 bases between them. CDR3 bases: TGTGCCAGCAGCCTCCAGGCAGGGAACTATGGCTACACCTTC. It codes for CASSLQAGNYGYTF.

The chain couples TRBV5-1 to TRBJ1-1; 10 nucleotides agree with TRBD1. The CDR3 extends over 14 amino acids. Trimming took 2 bases from V and 4 from J; bases not matched to a gene: 2. CDR1 is SGHRS and CDR2 is YFSETQ in the germline V gene. The CDR3: CASSFRTGGTEAFF. The CDR3 bases are TGCGCCAGCAGCTTTCGGACAGGGGGCACTGAAGCTTTCTTT.

The J gene is TRBJ1-4, the V gene TRBV7-9; weak D call: TRBD1 (6 bases). The CDR3 has 13 residues. The V end was cut by 5 bases, the J end by 7 bases, with 11 bases between. Germline loops: CDR1 SEHNR, CDR2 FQNEAQ (reference sequence). CDR3 in amino acids: CASSGTLAEKLFF. The DNA of the CDR3 is TGTGCCAGCAGCGGGACATTGGCTGAAAAACTGTTTTTT.

This clone was seen just once. V and J are TRBV3-1 (or the pseudogene TRBV3-2) and TRBJ2-1; D remains unclear. This CDR3 has 15 residues. With 6 bases removed from V and 0 bases from J, the gap between germline ends came to 12 bases. Per germline, CDR1 LGHDT and CDR2 YNNKEL (reference sequence). CDR3 in amino acids: CASRGSPSSYNEQFF. The DNA of the CDR3 is TGTGCCAGCAGGGGCTCCCCGAGCTCCTACAATGAGCAGTTCTTC.